The clone carrying this T cell receptor (beta chain) was detected many times. Its antigen is as yet unknown. The sample is drawn from a study of CD8+ T cells in alopecia areata. The wider study: Patients received oral tofacitinib, 5 to 10 mg twice daily, for moderate-to-severe alopecia areata. The duration of tofacitinib was 6 to 18 months, with 6 months off drug afterward. Study findings and constraints: Lesional scalp, especially alopecia totalis/universalis, showed higher clonality than normal scalp.

Reverse transcription of extracted RNA yielded cDNA, which provided the sequencing template. The table came from immunoSEQ multiplex PCR; TCRdb's copy has only in-frame clones and leaves some out. The top ten clones hold roughly 20% of a sample with 150,000 or so clones, about 49% of them seen once. Germline CDR1 LNHDA, CDR2 SQIVND (reference sequence). Unmatched junction bases numbered 3, after V lost 5 bases and J lost 3 bases. This CDR3 comprises 13 residues. Patients with alopecia areata provided lesional scalp punch biopsies as well as peripheral blood. The sequence came from a human donor with alopecia areata. The sequencing used CD8+ T cells sorted from blood, collected at week 0. The gene calls are TRBV19 and TRBJ1-2, with 7 positions matching TRBD1. CDR3 sequence reads: CASSLGTDYGYTF. The CDR3 region has the DNA TGTGCCAGTAGTCTCGGGACAGACTATGGCTACACCTTC.